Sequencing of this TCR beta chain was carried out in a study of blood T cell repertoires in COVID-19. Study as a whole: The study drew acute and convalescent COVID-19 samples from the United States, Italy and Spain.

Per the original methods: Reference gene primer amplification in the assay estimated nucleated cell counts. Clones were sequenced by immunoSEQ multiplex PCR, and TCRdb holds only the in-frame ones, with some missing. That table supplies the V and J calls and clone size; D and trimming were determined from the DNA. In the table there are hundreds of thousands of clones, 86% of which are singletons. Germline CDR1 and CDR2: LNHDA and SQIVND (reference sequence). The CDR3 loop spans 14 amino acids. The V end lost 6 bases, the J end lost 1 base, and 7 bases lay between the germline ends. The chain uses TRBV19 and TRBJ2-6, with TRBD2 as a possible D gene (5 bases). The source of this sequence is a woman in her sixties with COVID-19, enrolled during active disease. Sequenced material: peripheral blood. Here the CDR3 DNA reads TGTGCCAGTAGACCGGGGTCTGGGGCCAACGTCCTGACTTTC. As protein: CASRPGSGANVLTF.